The 15 T cell receptor beta chains in this list originate from one sample, sequenced in a study of cytomegalovirus exposure and HLA in healthy donors (dated by TCRdb to the late 2010s). The receptor library was made with the immunoSEQ multiplex PCR assay. For the multiplex PCR, a mixture combining 60 forward primers for TCR Vbeta segments and 13 reverse primers for TCR Jbeta segments was used. Entries here come from immuneACCESS through TCRdb and include only in-frame sequences with V and J called. Some clones fail to appear in such tables; in the studies checked, an unresolved V gene covers under half of the shortfall, and the cause of the remainder is unknown. In all, the sample holds 120,000 to 150,000 clones, and around four fifths of those were seen once. The ten largest clonotypes hold approximately 1.9% of the sample. The sample comprised PBMCs. The source is a woman aged 40 to 50 in good health and CMV-seronegative.

This chain links TRBV7-3 with TRBJ2-1; 12 bases map to TRBD2. The V gene end was trimmed by 5 bases and the J gene end by 12 bases; junction bases not matched to a gene: 5. The germline V gene has CDR1 SGHTA and CDR2 FQGTGA. The CDR3 totals 13 residues. The CDR3 coding sequence is TGTGCCAGCAGCCGGACTAGCGGGGAACCGCAGTTCTTC. Residues: CASSRTSGEPQFF. Full variable domain (rest looked up from reference TRBV7-3 and TRBJ2-1): GAGVSQTPSNKVTEKGKYVELRCDPISGHTALYWYRQSLGQGPEFLIYFQGTGAADDSGLPNDRFFAVRPEGSVSTLKIQRTERGDSAVYLCASSRTSGEPQFFGPGTRLTVL.

This chain joins TRBV2 and TRBJ1-2, with 8 bases fitting TRBD1. Germline loops: CDR1 SNHLY, CDR2 FYNNEI. The CDR3 is 17 residues long. V was clipped by 2 bases and J by 4 bases; unmatched bases: 12. The CDR3 protein is CASSELGQAQRSYGYTF. The CDR3 DNA follows: TGTGCCAGCAGTGAACTGGGACAGGCCCAGCGGAGCTATGGCTACACCTTC.

The J gene is TRBJ1-1, the V gene TRBV7-8, with TRBD1 matching over 7 bases. This CDR3 contains 14 residues. Germline CDR1 and CDR2: SGHVS and FQNEAQ. The V segment lost 3 bases and the J segment 3 bases; nucleotides outside the gene matches: 4. The CDR3 bases are TGTGCCAGCAGCTTTAGGACAGGACACACTGAAGCTTTCTTT. Encoded protein: CASSFRTGHTEAFF.

V and J are TRBV6-1 and TRBJ1-1; D is perhaps TRBD1 (5 bases). The V end was cut by 11 bases, the J end by 0 bases, with 13 bases between. The CDR3 extends over 13 amino acids. Germline assignment: CDR1 MNHNS and CDR2 SASEGT. Written as DNA, the CDR3 is TGTGCCGGCCGACAGAAGATGAACACTGAAGCTTTCTTT. This encodes CAGRQKMNTEAFF.

The chain uses TRBV9 and TRBJ2-1; 9 bases map to TRBD2. This CDR3 is built from 16 residues. The V gene's germline CDR1 is SGDLS and CDR2 YYNGEE. J gave up 10 bases and V 3 bases, and 14 bases lay outside the gene matches. The CDR3 sequence is CASSEQPPTSGIEQFF. The CDR3 DNA reads TGTGCCAGCAGCGAACAACCCCCGACTAGCGGAATAGAGCAGTTCTTC. Complete variable domain (other parts from reference TRBV9 and TRBJ2-1): DSGVTQTPKHLITATGQRVTLRCSPRSGDLSVYWYQQSLDQGLQFLIQYYNGEERAKGNILERFSAQQFPDLHSELNLSSLELGDSALYFCASSEQPPTSGIEQFFGPGTRLTVL.

The chain carries TRBV13 and TRBJ1-5; 8 bases match TRBD1. Germline CDR1 is PRHDT and CDR2 is FYEKMQ (reference sequence). The CDR3 is 13 residues long. Trimming took 4 bases from V and 8 from J; bases not matched to a gene: 4. DNA for the CDR3: TGTGCCAGCAGCTCGGACAGGGTAGAGCCCCAGCATTTT. It specifies CASSSDRVEPQHF.

The chain carries TRBV7-2 and TRBJ1-2; D is uncertain. This CDR3 contains 14 residues. Germline CDR1 and CDR2: SGHTA and FQGNSA. Trimming left V 5 bases short and J 6 bases short, with 16 bases between. The CDR3, as DNA: TGTGCCAGCAGCCCCCGTATGGGAGGGCATGGCTACACCTTC. It is translated as CASSPRMGGHGYTF.

This sequence joins TRBV6-5 and TRBJ2-7; TRBD1 agrees at 7 bases. Germline lookup yields CDR1 MNHEY and CDR2 SVGAGI. V dropped 5 bases and J dropped 4; count of bases not matched to a gene: 5. This CDR3 has 13 residues. CDR3 in amino acids: CASSLTQGYEQYF. In nucleotides, the CDR3 is TGTGCCAGCAGTCTTACACAGGGGTACGAGCAGTACTTC.

This chain links TRBV7-3 with TRBJ2-2; the D is unclear. This CDR3 has 14 amino acids. V lost 1 base and J lost 5, with 8 bases in between. Germline values: CDR1 SGHTA, CDR2 FQGTGA. CDR3 amino acids: CASSLMQETGELFF. The CDR3, as DNA: TGTGCCAGCAGCTTAATGCAAGAGACCGGGGAGCTGTTTTTT. The entire variable domain, with the rest obtained from reference TRBV7-3 and TRBJ2-2, is as follows: GAGVSQTPSNKVTEKGKYVELRCDPISGHTALYWYRQSLGQGPEFLIYFQGTGAADDSGLPNDRFFAVRPEGSVSTLKIQRTERGDSAVYLCASSLMQETGELFFGEGSRLTVL.

CDR3 bases: TGTGCCAGCAGCGTAGGGTGGGGCCTATACAATGAGCAGTTCTTC. Its protein is CASSVGWGLYNEQFF. This rearrangement joins TRBV9 to TRBJ2-1, with a tentative D call TRBD1 (5 bases). The V gene's germline CDR1 is SGDLS and CDR2 YYNGEE. Trimming shortened V by 0 bases and J by 4 bases, and 11 bases separated the two germline ends. The CDR3 spans 15 residues. Supplemented by reference TRBV9 and TRBJ2-1, the full variable domain reads DSGVTQTPKHLITATGQRVTLRCSPRSGDLSVYWYQQSLDQGLQFLIQYYNGEERAKGNILERFSAQQFPDLHSELNLSSLELGDSALYFCASSVGWGLYNEQFFGPGTRLTVL.

This clone appeared once. The CDR3 sequence: CASSEGRLVHTNEQFF. As DNA, the CDR3 is TGTGCCAGCAGTGAGGGACGACTAGTCCACACCAATGAGCAGTTCTTC. This chain links TRBV25-1 with TRBJ2-1; maybe TRBD2 (6 bases). This CDR3 is 16 amino acids long. The ends were cut back, 3 bases at V and 6 bases at J, with 18 bases in the middle. Germline loops: CDR1 MGHDK, CDR2 SYGVNS.

This chain joins TRBV28 and TRBJ2-1; 9 bases are a match to TRBD2. V lost 2 bases to trimming and J lost 10 bases; unmatched junction nucleotides: 9. The CDR3 is made up of 15 amino acids. CDR1 MDHEN and CDR2 SYDVKM come from the germline V gene. In DNA form, the CDR3 reads TGTGCCAGCAGTTTACACATTCCCGGACTAGCGGAGCAGTTCTTC. Translating gives CASSLHIPGLAEQFF. The full variable domain, in which reference TRBV28 and TRBJ2-1 provide the parts outside the CDR3, is DVKVTQSSRYLVKRTGEKVFLECVQDMDHENMFWYRQDPGLGLRLIYFSYDVKMKEKGDIPEGYSVSREKKERFSLILESASTNQTSMYLCASSLHIPGLAEQFFGPGTRLTVL.

This clone was detected a few times. The J gene is TRBJ1-2, the V gene TRBV27; D is unresolved. The CDR3 is 15 residues long. Germline loops: CDR1 MNHEY, CDR2 SMNVEV (reference sequence). Trimming shortened V by 5 bases and J by 2 bases, and 15 bases separated the two germline ends. In DNA form, the CDR3 reads TGTGCCAGCAGTCCCTCCCAGACGGGAAACTATGGCTACACCTTC. Amino acid sequence: CASSPSQTGNYGYTF.

The V gene is TRBV29-1, the J gene TRBJ2-5; 8 bases map to TRBD1. Germline CDR1 SQVTM, CDR2 ANQGSEA. The ends lost 7 bases at V and 5 bases at J; junction bases unmatched: 12. The CDR3 spans 14 residues. The CDR3 spells CSADIRGLGETQYF. The CDR3 DNA is TGCAGCGCCGATATCAGGGGGCTTGGGGAGACCCAGTACTTC.

The rearrangement joins TRBV7-2 to TRBJ1-6, with D possibly being TRBD1 (6 bases). The CDR3 sequence is 13 residues long. The germline V gene encodes CDR1 SGHTA and CDR2 FQGNSA. Trimming removed 5 bases from V and 13 bases from J, with 15 bases in between. The CDR3 loop is CASSPRWGPPLHF. The CDR3 DNA reads TGTGCCAGCAGCCCCCGGTGGGGGCCTCCCCTCCACTTT. The full variable domain, with the rest looked up from reference TRBV7-2 and TRBJ1-6, is GAGVSQSPSNKVTEKGKDVELRCDPISGHTALYWYRQSLGQGLEFLIYFQGNSAPDKSGLPSDRFSAERTGGSVSTLTIQRTQQEDSAVYLCASSPRWGPPLHFGNGTRLTVT.